This T cell receptor beta chain was found in a study of T cells in Graves' hyperthyroidism and ophthalmopathy. The study, taken as a whole, reports: Model output signaled ophthalmopathy a median roughly 6.1 months ahead of onset.

Template material for amplifying TCR beta CDR3 regions consisted of RNA transcripts. First-round RT-PCR of the TCR CDR3 relied on the HTBI primer set. Each CDR3 protein gets one entry after TCRdb re-called the multiplex PCR reads with MiXCR. The repertoire holds 610,000 or so distinct CDR3 sequences, 40% to 55% seen once, with about 7.8% in the top ten. This clonotype was seen a single time. Its cognate antigen is unknown. A read error may produce the germline difference seen at one junction end. Germline CDR1 reads MGHRA; CDR2 reads YSYEKL. There are 17 residues in the CDR3. This TCR derives from a woman between 18 and 30 years old with Graves' hyperthyroidism. The gene calls are TRBV4-1 and TRBJ1-5; no firm D call. Source material: peripheral blood or thyroid tissue (not recorded which). In DNA, the CDR3 is TGCGCCAGCAGCCGACCTGAGGGCAGCCGCAGCAATCGGCCCCAGCATTTT. Translated, it gives CASSRPEGSRSNRPQHF.